These 24 T cell receptor beta chains originate from one sample sequenced in a study of shared clonotypes between healthy human individuals. Libraries were prepared by immunoSEQ multiplex PCR; TCRdb keeps only in-frame clonotypes and omits some of them. The sample yields around 2,000,000 clones, about 95% seen once. Terminally differentiated effector memory CD45RA+ cells were excluded from the naive CD8 cells, which were CD45RO-negative and positively selected for CCR7. Sample: naive CD8+ T cells sorted from blood. The receptors stem from a man between 18 and 35 years old in good health.

This clone was seen just once. This chain uses TRBV6-1 with TRBJ2-7; 8 bases agree with TRBD1. Looked up from germline, CDR1 is MNHNS and CDR2 is SASEGT. Trimming cost V 4 bases and J 5 bases; bases outside gene matches: 13. The CDR3 sequence is 16 residues long. The CDR3 reads CASSGDPTGEINEQYF. The CDR3 nucleotides are TGTGCCAGCAGTGGAGATCCGACAGGGGAAATCAACGAGCAGTACTTC.

CDR3 sequence: CASRYTGTGPYEQYF. In DNA, the CDR3 is TGTGCCAGCAGATATACCGGGACAGGGCCTTACGAGCAGTACTTC. This chain joins TRBV6-1 and TRBJ2-7, with 9 bases identical to TRBD1. The germline CDR1 and CDR2 sequences are MNHNS and SASEGT. V dropped 6 bases and J dropped 4; count of bases not matched to a gene: 10. The CDR3 extends over 15 amino acids.

Concerning this clone itself: The sample carries other DNA sequences with the same CDR3. The chain recombines TRBV4-1 with TRBJ2-7; maybe TRBD1 (6 bases). V was cut by 4 bases and J by 4 bases, with 8 bases left in between. This CDR3 spans 12 amino acids. Germline-derived CDR1 and CDR2 are MGHRA and YSYEKL. The DNA for the CDR3 is TGCGCCAGCAGCCTAGGGGGATACGAGCAGTACTTC. This sequence encodes CASSLGGYEQYF.

A note on this clone: Different DNA sequences within this sample yield the same CDR3. The chain links TRBV4-3 to TRBJ2-3; D tentatively reads TRBD1 or TRBD2 (5 bases each). This CDR3 region has 13 residues. The germline V and J ends were trimmed by 3 bases and 1 base, with 5 bases remaining between them. Germline V gene data show CDR1 as LGHNA and CDR2 as YSLEER. The CDR3 nucleotides read TGCGCCAGCAGCCAGGGACGCACAGATACGCAGTATTTT. Its translation: CASSQGRTDTQYF.

This chain uses TRBV5-6 with TRBJ2-3, with D possibly being TRBD2 (5 bases). The CDR3 consists of 14 residues. The V gene's germline CDR1 is SGHDT and CDR2 YYEEEE. V was shortened by 7 bases and J by 1 base, with 13 bases between the two germline ends. In DNA form, the CDR3 reads TGTGCCAGCCGGCCAGTGGAGGGCACAGATACGCAGTATTTT. This gives the protein CASRPVEGTDTQYF.

For this clone: This sample includes further DNA sequences coding for the same CDR3. The CDR3 sequence is CAWSVAGSTDTQYF. The CDR3 region has the DNA TGTGCCTGGAGCGTGGCAGGGAGCACAGATACGCAGTATTTT. The chain recombines TRBV30 with TRBJ2-3, with D possibly TRBD1 on 5 matching bases. Trimming shortened V by 3 bases and J by 0 bases, and 10 bases separated the two germline ends. This CDR3 region has 14 residues. Germline values: CDR1 GTSNPN, CDR2 SVGIG (reference sequence). Combining the CDR3 with reference TRBV30 and TRBJ2-3 gives the whole variable domain SQTIHQWPATLVQPVGSPLSLECTVEGTSNPNLYWYRQAAGRGLQLLFYSVGIGQISSEVPQNLSASRPQDRQFILSSKKLLLSDSGFYLCAWSVAGSTDTQYFGPGTRLTVL.

Note on this clone: The sample holds other DNA sequences that translate to the same CDR3. The gene calls are TRBV9 and TRBJ1-2, with 7 bases aligning to TRBD1. The CDR3 sequence is 14 residues long. Germline assignment: CDR1 SGDLS and CDR2 YYNGEE. After removal of 2 bases from V and 5 bases from J, the junction contained 6 bases not matched to a gene. Here the CDR3 reads CASSVGGQTYGYTF. The DNA of the CDR3 is TGTGCCAGCAGCGTCGGGGGACAGACTTATGGCTACACCTTC. Together with reference TRBV9 and TRBJ1-2, the CDR3 gives the full variable domain: DSGVTQTPKHLITATGQRVTLRCSPRSGDLSVYWYQQSLDQGLQFLIQYYNGEERAKGNILERFSAQQFPDLHSELNLSSLELGDSALYFCASSVGGQTYGYTFGSGTRLTVV.

The V gene is TRBV29-1, the J gene TRBJ2-7; perhaps TRBD1 as D (7 bases). Trimming took 6 bases from V and 3 from J, leaving 21 bases between them. The CDR3 sequence is 15 residues long. The V gene's germline CDR1 is SQVTM and CDR2 ANQGSEA. The CDR3 here is CSVCGETGQNYEQYF. DNA for the CDR3: TGCAGCGTCTGCGGGGAGACGGGACAGAACTACGAGCAGTACTTC.

Comment on this clone: At the DNA level, this CDR3 is encoded by other sequences in the same sample as well. The chain couples TRBV7-2 to TRBJ2-7, with D hard to call. CDR1 and CDR2 from the germline V gene are SGHTA and FQGNSA. This CDR3 has 14 residues. Trimming removed 1 base from V and 3 bases from J, with 10 bases in between. The CDR3 spells CASSLGVGSYEQYF. CDR3 nucleotide sequence: TGTGCCAGCAGCTTAGGGGTTGGTAGCTACGAGCAGTACTTC.

Notes on this clone: The same CDR3 is also encoded by other DNA sequences in this sample. V gene TRBV7-9 combines with J gene TRBJ1-4, with D perhaps TRBD1 (6 bases). CDR1 is SEHNR and CDR2 is FQNEAQ in the germline V gene (reference sequence). The CDR3 sequence is 13 residues long. The germline V and J ends were trimmed by 1 base and 8 bases, with 8 bases remaining between them. CDR3 in amino acids: CASSLGQEEKLFF. DNA of the CDR3: TGTGCCAGCAGCTTAGGACAGGAAGAAAAACTGTTTTTT.

The chain recombines TRBV5-1 with TRBJ2-7, with 10 positions matching TRBD1. The V and J ends lost 0 bases and 1 base, in that order; junction bases with no gene match: 4. CDR3 length equals 16 residues. Germline V CDR1 and CDR2: SGHRS, YFSETQ. The CDR3 region has the DNA TGCGCCAGCAGCTTGGGGACAGGGGGGATTTCCTACGAGCAGTACTTC. Its translation is CASSLGTGGISYEQYF.

V gene TRBV7-9 combines with J gene TRBJ2-3, with TRBD2 matching 7 bases. The CDR3 consists of 15 residues. J gave up 4 bases and V 2 bases, and 6 bases lay outside the gene matches. The V gene's germline CDR1 is SEHNR and CDR2 FQNEAQ (reference sequence). CDR3 residues: CASSLFAGAPDTQYF. CDR3 nucleotides: TGTGCCAGCAGCTTATTCGCGGGAGCGCCAGATACGCAGTATTTT.

As DNA, the CDR3 is TGCGCCACCCAGGTAGGGGATCTAGCCAAAAACATTCAGTACTTC. Its protein product is CATQVGDLAKNIQYF. The V call is TRBV10-1, the J call TRBJ2-4; D perhaps matches TRBD1 (5 bases). V lost 10 bases and J lost 0, with 16 bases in between. This CDR3 contains 15 residues. Germline-derived CDR1 and CDR2 are WNHNN and SYGVQD (reference sequence).

The chain recombines TRBV11-2 with TRBJ2-7; D is unresolved. Germline V gene sequence: CDR1 SGHAT, CDR2 FQNNGV. V lost 1 base to trimming and J lost 3 bases, with 10 bases between them. The CDR3 is 14 residues long. CDR3 sequence (DNA): TGTGCCAGCAGCTTAGGGTACGGAATCTACGAGCAGTACTTC. It codes for CASSLGYGIYEQYF.

This clone is a singleton in its sample. This chain joins TRBV5-6 and TRBJ2-7; D may be TRBD2 (6 bases). The germline V and J ends were trimmed by 0 bases and 8 bases, with 18 bases remaining between them. The germline V gene has CDR1 SGHDT and CDR2 YYEEEE. The CDR3 sequence is 15 residues long. DNA of the CDR3: TGTGCCAGCAGCTTGGGTGGGGACTGGTCTGAAAAGCAGTACTTC. Translation gives CASSLGGDWSEKQYF.

The chain is built from TRBV28 and TRBJ1-2; TRBD1 aligns across 11 bases. From germline, CDR1 is MDHEN and CDR2 SYDVKM. After removal of 3 bases from V and 4 bases from J, the junction contained 4 bases not matched to a gene. CDR3 size: 15 residues. CDR3 amino acids: CASSFRGQGVYGYTF. Here the CDR3 DNA reads TGTGCCAGCAGTTTCCGGGGACAGGGGGTCTATGGCTACACCTTC.

The chain has TRBV6-1 and TRBJ2-7; TRBD2 might be the D (7 bases). The CDR3 is 17 amino acids. The germline V and J ends were trimmed by 6 bases and 3 bases, with 24 bases remaining between them. The germline V gene has CDR1 MNHNS and CDR2 SASEGT. The CDR3 loop is CASSESLGEGVSYEQYF. The CDR3 bases are TGTGCCAGCAGCGAATCCCTAGGGGAGGGGGTTAGCTACGAGCAGTACTTC.

This clone came up once. The genes are TRBV11-2 and TRBJ1-2, with D unresolved. The CDR3 is 13 residues long. The V gene lost 0 bases and the J gene lost 5 bases, with 7 bases spanning the gap. The germline gives CDR1 SGHAT, CDR2 FQNNGV. The CDR3 region has the DNA TGTGCCAGCAGCTTAGATAACGGATATGGCTACACCTTC. Protein: CASSLDNGYGYTF.

With respect to this clone: One end of the junction varies from germline; a read error may be responsible. This specimen includes other DNA sequences encoding the same CDR3. The rearrangement uses TRBV10-3 and TRBJ1-4, with TRBD1 as a possible D gene (5 bases). This CDR3 is built from 16 residues. Germline assignment: CDR1 ENHRY and CDR2 SYGVKD. In DNA form, the CDR3 reads TGTGCCATCAGTGAGTACGGGATGGGGACGGATGAAAAGCTGTTTTTT. Its protein product is CAISEYGMGTDEKLFF.

This clone was seen just once. Distinct nucleotide sequences in the sample also encode this CDR3. This chain uses TRBV30 with TRBJ2-7; no clear D. Trimming cost V 0 bases and J 5 bases, with 8 bases left between them. The length of the CDR3 is 12 residues. Germline CDR1 reads GTSNPN; CDR2 reads SVGIG (reference sequence). CDR3 DNA: TGTGCCTGGAGTGTATCAGGTAACGAGCAGTACTTC. Its protein is CAWSVSGNEQYF.

About this clone: This CDR3 is also generated by other DNA sequences in the sample. The chain recombines TRBV28 with TRBJ1-5; 8 nucleotides agree with TRBD1. CDR1 MDHEN and CDR2 SYDVKM come from the germline V gene. J was trimmed by 2 bases and V by 3 bases; bases with no gene match: 3. The CDR3 contains 15 residues. This chain's CDR3 is CASSLTGVGNQPQHF. The CDR3 DNA is TGTGCCAGCAGTTTGACAGGGGTGGGCAATCAGCCCCAGCATTTT.

J is TRBJ2-3 and V is TRBV4-1; 9 bases match TRBD2. The CDR3 runs 17 residues. The germline gives CDR1 MGHRA, CDR2 YSYEKL. Unmatched junction bases numbered 8, after V lost 4 bases and J lost 0 bases. The CDR3 DNA sequence: TGCGCCAGCAGCCTCAAGTTTAGCGGGGGTAGCACAGATACGCAGTATTTT. It specifies CASSLKFSGGSTDTQYF.

V gene TRBV2 combines with J gene TRBJ1-1; 8 bases are shared with TRBD1. V lost 8 bases, J lost 3 bases, and 5 bases stayed unmatched. The CDR3 length is 13 residues. Germline assignment: CDR1 SNHLY and CDR2 FYNNEI. The CDR3 region has the DNA TGTGCCAGCGGATACAGGGGGGACACTGAAGCTTTCTTT. Residues: CASGYRGDTEAFF.

The CDR3 sequence is CASSKDSSSYNEQFF. CDR3 sequence (DNA): TGTGCCAGCAGCAAGGACAGTAGCTCCTACAATGAGCAGTTCTTC. The chain uses TRBV7-8 and TRBJ2-1; D is possibly TRBD1 (6 bases). This CDR3 region has 15 residues. Germline-derived CDR1 and CDR2 are SGHVS and FQNEAQ. V was trimmed by 5 bases and J by 0 bases, leaving 11 bases between them.